This T cell receptor beta chain was sequenced for a study of graft-versus-host responses after intestinal transplantation. Study as a whole: Induction with anti-thymocyte globulin, then tacrolimus and steroids for 2 to 3 years, was given to all recipients.

Trimming pared 4 bases from V and 5 bases from J, leaving 9 bases between. Germline V gene sequence: CDR1 SGHRS, CDR2 YFSETQ. This CDR3 is 12 amino acids long. Sequencing used immunoSEQ multiplex PCR; TCRdb keeps in-frame clones, though not all of them. The data contain fewer than 25,000 clones, 55% to 65% of them singletons. The J gene is TRBJ1-2, the V gene TRBV5-1, with D uncertain. The material was alloreactive CD4+ T cells from a mixed lymphocyte reaction culture, obtained before intestinal transplant. Subset here: CFSE-low proliferating T cells sorted from roughly 6-day pre-transplant mixed lymphocyte reaction (GvH or HvG direction). The sequence came from a human patient who received an intestinal transplant. The CDR3 loop reads CASSEGGYGYTF. The CDR3 DNA sequence: TGCGCCAGCAGCGAGGGCGGGTATGGCTACACCTTC.